Each of the 6 T cell receptor beta chains below was sequenced from the same sample in a study of T cell responses to AZD1222 COVID-19 vaccine. The repertoire was sequenced with immunoSEQ multiplex PCR; TCRdb's copy has only in-frame clones and lacks some. The sample includes under 200,000 clones, around 87% of them seen just once. Sequencing was performed on peripheral blood, taken on day 0 of MenACWY control vaccination. The source is an adult in good health.

The chain has TRBV30 and TRBJ1-6, with 7 nucleotides matching TRBD1. Germline V CDR1 and CDR2: GTSNPN, SVGIG (reference sequence). Trimming took 5 bases from V and 9 from J; bases not matched to a gene: 7. The CDR3 covers 13 residues. CDR3 amino acids: CAWDRDSGSPLHF. The DNA for the CDR3 is TGTGCCTGGGACCGGGACAGCGGTTCACCCCTCCACTTT.

The chain employs TRBV7-2 and TRBJ2-3; D might be TRBD1 (5 bases). The V gene's germline CDR1 is SGHTA and CDR2 FQGNSA. This CDR3 has 14 residues. V was cut by 6 bases and J by 6 bases, with 16 bases left in between. CDR3 protein: CASSRGPGADTQYF. The CDR3 DNA follows: TGTGCCAGCAGTAGGGGCCCTGGGGCGGATACGCAGTATTTT.

The chain carries TRBV5-1 and TRBJ1-3; TRBD1 might be the D (6 bases). The germline V and J ends were trimmed by 0 bases and 0 bases, with 16 bases remaining between them. The germline CDR1 and CDR2 sequences are SGHRS and YFSETQ. The CDR3 extends over 18 amino acids. CDR3 coding DNA: TGCGCCAGCAGCTTGGGGTATGAAACAGGGAACTCTGGAAACACCATATATTTT. Protein sequence: CASSLGYETGNSGNTIYF.

The chain couples TRBV6-5 to TRBJ1-1; a possible D gene is TRBD1 (5 bases). This CDR3 contains 15 residues. V lost 2 bases and J 6 bases, leaving 16 bases between the germline ends. Germline V lookup: CDR1 MNHEY, CDR2 SVGAGI. Here the CDR3 reads CASSYLRGEGAEAFF. CDR3 coding DNA: TGTGCCAGCAGTTACCTACGGGGGGAAGGGGCTGAAGCTTTCTTT.

The genes are TRBV5-4 and TRBJ2-2, with 8 bases fitting TRBD1. The CDR3 is 19 amino acids. After removal of 0 bases from V and 3 bases from J, the junction contained 13 bases not matched to a gene. Germline CDR1 is SGHNT and CDR2 is YYREEE (reference sequence). The CDR3 nucleotides read TGTGCCAGCAGCTTGGAGCAGGGGGCGGTAACCCTGTACACCGGGGAGCTGTTTTTT. It specifies CASSLEQGAVTLYTGELFF.

The chain employs TRBV11-2 and TRBJ2-5; tentative D call: TRBD2 (6 bases). The V end lost 4 bases, the J end lost 5 bases, and 17 bases lay between the germline ends. In germline, CDR1 is SGHAT, CDR2 FQNNGV. This CDR3 has 15 residues. CDR3 sequence: CASSSGDFPGETQYF. CDR3 coding DNA: TGTGCCAGCAGCTCGGGGGACTTCCCGGGGGAGACCCAGTACTTC. Complete variable domain (other parts from reference TRBV11-2 and TRBJ2-5): EAGVAQSPRYKIIEKRQSVAFWCNPISGHATLYWYQQILGQGPKLLIQFQNNGVVDDSQLPKDRFSAERLKGVDSTLKIQPAKLEDSAVYLCASSSGDFPGETQYFGPGTRLLVL.